This T cell receptor (beta chain) was recorded in a study of cytomegalovirus exposure and HLA in healthy donors. Sequencing used immunoSEQ multiplex PCR; TCRdb keeps in-frame clones, though not all of them. The profile shows around 350,000 clones, 86% of them singletons. The J segment lost 3 bases and the V segment lost 6 bases, leaving 5 bases of the junction unmatched. In germline, CDR1 is MNHEY, CDR2 SMNVEV (reference sequence). The CDR3 is 14 amino acids. Material for sequencing was PBMCs. This TCR was sampled from a woman aged 18-29 years in good health and CMV-seronegative. The chain employs TRBV27 and TRBJ2-7; TRBD2 matches at 10 bases. The CDR3 sequence is CASRLAGGNYEQYF. In DNA form, the CDR3 reads TGTGCCAGCAGATTAGCGGGAGGTAACTACGAGCAGTACTTC.